These 10 T cell receptor beta chains were sequenced from one sample in a study of PD-1 blockade in classical Hodgkin lymphoma. Every patient was affected by relapse after autologous stem cell transplantation, while exposure to brentuximab vedotin was not uniform. Magnetic negative selection of thawed PBMCs was the method by which CD4+ T cells were purified. The assay was immunoSEQ multiplex PCR, and TCRdb's table has in-frame clones only and misses some. Found here are about 6,400 clones, under 85% of them singletons; the top ten hold roughly 3.6%. This sample comprised CD4+ T cells from blood, obtained at baseline. Receptors originate from a human donor with classical Hodgkin lymphoma.

Turning to this clone: Relative to the germline gene, one junction end is altered; a read error may explain this. This rearrangement joins TRBV5-6 to TRBJ2-7, with D tentatively TRBD1 or TRBD2 (7 bases each). The V gene's germline CDR1 is SGHDT and CDR2 YYEEEE. CDR3 length: 14 amino acids. The CDR3 region is CARSLGARGGEQYF. CDR3 coding DNA: TGTGCCCGCAGCTTGGGGGCCAGGGGGGGGGAGCAGTACTTC.

The V gene is TRBV15, the J gene TRBJ1-2, with 9 positions matching TRBD1. The germline CDR1 and CDR2 sequences are LNHNV and YYDKDF (reference sequence). Unmatched junction bases numbered 3, after V lost 3 bases and J lost 4 bases. This CDR3 spans 14 amino acids. CDR3 protein: CATSRETGGYGYTF. CDR3 nucleotide sequence: TGTGCCACCAGCAGGGAGACAGGGGGCTATGGCTACACCTTC.

The chain has TRBV15 and TRBJ2-4; 8 bases map to TRBD2. The CDR3 extends over 16 amino acids. Per the germline V gene, CDR1 is LNHNV and CDR2 is YYDKDF (reference sequence). Losses at the gene ends were 8 bases for V and 9 bases for J; bases not matched to a gene: 18. The CDR3 sequence is CATHSSFGGAGGIQYF. The CDR3 region has the DNA TGTGCCACCCACTCGTCCTTCGGGGGGGCCGGGGGCATTCAGTACTTC.

The chain employs TRBV7-3 and TRBJ1-6; D call uncertain. The CDR3 contains 17 residues. Deletions cut 3 bases from V and 0 bases from J, with 12 bases between. CDR1 and CDR2 (germline): SGHTA, FQGTGA. DNA for the CDR3: TGTGCCAGCAGCTTTCTCAGGAAGAGCTCCTATAATTCACCCCTCCACTTT. The encoded protein is CASSFLRKSSYNSPLHF.

The chain couples TRBV28 to TRBJ1-2, with D tentatively TRBD1 (6 bases). Trimming took off 5 bases at V and 4 bases at J, with 11 bases between the two ends. Germline assignment: CDR1 MDHEN and CDR2 SYDVKM. CDR3 size: 13 residues. CDR3: CASSLGHLYGYTF. As DNA, the CDR3 is TGTGCCAGCAGTCTGGGACACCTCTATGGCTACACCTTC.

CDR3 sequence reads: CASSPGTSGAFEQFF. The CDR3 region has the DNA TGTGCCAGCAGCCCTGGGACTAGCGGGGCATTTGAGCAGTTCTTC. The rearrangement joins TRBV7-9 to TRBJ2-1, with TRBD2 identical over 13 bases. This CDR3 region has 15 residues. Germline CDR1 SEHNR, CDR2 FQNEAQ (reference sequence). With 5 bases clipped from V and 9 bases from J, the junction kept 7 bases outside the gene matches.

The rearrangement joins TRBV30 to TRBJ2-3, with D hard to call. The V gene's germline CDR1 is GTSNPN and CDR2 SVGIG (reference sequence). V dropped 0 bases and J dropped 3 bases, with 7 bases sitting between them. CDR3 length equals 13 residues. CDR3 nucleotide sequence: TGTGCCTGGAGTGTTATTTGGACAGATACGCAGTATTTT. It codes for CAWSVIWTDTQYF.

The rearrangement joins TRBV4-3 to TRBJ2-7; 8 bases match TRBD1. With V trimmed by 1 base and J by 0 bases, 2 bases remained unmatched. The germline V gene encodes CDR1 LGHNA and CDR2 YSLEER. CDR3 length: 15 residues. The CDR3 sequence is CASSQGTGSSYEQYF. CDR3 DNA sequence: TGCGCCAGCAGCCAAGGGACAGGGAGCTCCTACGAGCAGTACTTC.

This chain links TRBV11-2 with TRBJ2-5; D gene ambiguous. The CDR3 totals 15 residues. Trimming took 0 bases from V and 2 from J, leaving 10 bases between them. The germline gives CDR1 SGHAT, CDR2 FQNNGV. CDR3 nucleotide sequence: TGTGCCAGCAGCTTAGATGGACGGAAACAAGAGACCCAGTACTTC. Its protein is CASSLDGRKQETQYF.

This chain links TRBV27 with TRBJ1-5, with TRBD1 matching 9 bases. There are 14 residues in the CDR3. With V trimmed by 11 bases and J by 4 bases, 9 bases remained unmatched. Germline V lookup: CDR1 MNHEY, CDR2 SMNVEV (reference sequence). This CDR3 is CASQGAIGNQPQHF. The CDR3 nucleotides are TGTGCCTCACAGGGGGCCATTGGTAATCAGCCCCAGCATTTT.